Listed below are T cell receptor beta chains from one sample, sequenced in a study of immune evolution from preneoplasia to lung adenocarcinoma. Using immunoSEQ multiplex PCR, the repertoire was profiled, and TCRdb retains in-frame clones only, with some absent. The sample contains approximately 10,000 clones, 70% to 80% of which appear only once. The sample was FFPE minimally invasive lung adenocarcinoma tissue. The receptors were sampled from a donor of 70 years or more with lung adenocarcinoma. Both conserved end residues are part of each CDR3. Fields, in order: D gene, J gene, CDR3 length, V gene, CDR3 protein. A D gene is named only where the DNA matches it firmly.

>TRBD1|TRBJ2-2|15|TRBV29-1
CSARSTGGETGELFF
>.|TRBJ2-5|15|TRBV5-1
CASSPIPGAQETQYF
>TRBD1|TRBJ1-1|15|TRBV5-1
CASSLGQGGLTEAFF
>.|TRBJ1-1|15|TRBV30
CAWSVGGFMNTEAFF
>TRBD1|TRBJ2-1|15|TRBV6-1
CASSGRQGWYNEQFF
>.|TRBJ2-5|14|TRBV10-1
CASSESPGAEAQYF
>TRBD1|TRBJ2-6|17|TRBV5-6
CASSFGQGKSGANVLTF
>.|TRBJ2-3|15|TRBV18
CASSPQGLGTDTQYF
>.|TRBJ1-1|15|TRBV28
CASSPQRGFSTEAFF
>TRBD1|TRBJ2-4|18|TRBV19
CASSIDHETGSVKNIQYF
>TRBD1|TRBJ2-7|14|TRBV5-1
CASSSLDRVNEQYF
>TRBD1|TRBJ1-4|15|TRBV5-1
CASRLGTGDNEKLFF
>TRBD2|TRBJ2-1|16|TRBV7-9
CASSLRGLAPYNEQFF
>.|TRBJ2-2|15|TRBV6-5
CASSLTPANTGELFF
>TRBD2|TRBJ2-3|16|TRBV11-3
CASSLDGGRPTDTQYF
>TRBD1|TRBJ2-2|14|TRBV28
CASSLDRVTGELFF
>.|TRBJ1-2|13|TRBV28
CASSLPSNYGYTF
>.|TRBJ1-5|17|TRBV10-2
CASSPYFSGHSNQPQHF
>TRBD1|TRBJ1-6|13|TRBV19
CASSGTGDSPLHF
>.|TRBJ2-7|12|TRBV5-4
CASSLAGWGQYF
>TRBD1|TRBJ2-2|16|TRBV2
CASSGRGTFNTGELFF
>.|TRBJ1-3|18|TRBV4-1
CASSRGDMGKNLGNTIYF
>TRBD1|TRBJ2-1|15|TRBV11-3
CASSRQGGPNNEQFF